This T cell receptor (beta chain) stems from a study of cytomegalovirus exposure and HLA in healthy donors (dated by TCRdb to the late 2010s). Looking at the study overall: In an earlier analysis of about 560 of the donors, less than 350 Gb of sequence data and some 120 million unique TCR beta sequences from about 179 million T cells were reported. Approximately 300 gigabases of sequencing data and roughly 80 million unique TCR sequences made up an early release that covered around 640 HLA-typed donors. Of the 300 to 450 genotyped donors, over 80% were placed in the genetic ancestry cluster associated with self-reported Caucasian donors. The aim of the study was to test whether cataloging public T cell receptors could identify signatures of past pathogen exposure. Using immunosequencing, the study profiled T cell repertoires from roughly 650 subjects and related those repertoires to cytomegalovirus serostatus. Along with the 666-subject first cohort, a separate validation cohort of about 110 different subjects was used. To predict cytomegalovirus infection status, the study brought together high-throughput TCR immunosequencing, statistical association of individual TCRs with disease status, and machine learning. A later analysis re-analyzed previously published TCR beta repertoires from about 730 donors and added high-resolution HLA genotyping to study TCR occurrence patterns. The later analysis used no new phenotypic data to find candidate immune exposures, relying instead on TCR beta sequences and their occurrence across donors. An earlier analysis of approximately 630 of the donors applied high-throughput TCR beta sequencing to assess whether each TCR beta V gene segment acted as functional or pseudogenic. Donor age, sex, ethnicity and CMV serostatus were collected together with the repertoire data. In a later genetic analysis, genome-wide SNP genotypes for about three fifths of the roughly 670 donors were used, and that subset was treated as a discovery cohort. All discovery cohort repertoires had been generated on a single sequencing platform. HLA typing covered class I and class II loci at four-digit resolution. Typing coverage varied by locus: about 620-630 donors for A, B, C, DRB1 and DQB1; approximately 500 for DQA1; about 570 for DPA1; fewer than 480 for DPB1. About five DR-DQ haplotypes were handled as single units for association and clustering, since linkage in the cohort was strong. On average, around 230,000 unique TCR beta nucleotide sequences were sequenced per donor among about 400 genotyped donors of the cohort, with 15% to 20% of those sequences being non-productive.

Comments on this clone: Its cognate antigen has yet to be identified. Nothing much larger sits one base from this clone, and base qualities are not available.

The cohort comprised fewer than 750 healthy bone marrow donors. All cohort members were sampled while nominally healthy, although unrecorded immune exposures were likely present. The donor tested CMV seronegative, placing the donor among the 350 to 400 seronegative members of the cohort. Each donor provided a peripheral blood sample, and peripheral blood mononuclear cells were used for TCR beta sequencing. The Qiagen DNeasy Blood Extraction Kit was used to extract genomic DNA from the blood cell samples. The library was prepared using the immunoSEQ multiplex PCR assay. For the multiplex PCR, a mixture combining 60 forward primers for TCR Vbeta segments and 13 reverse primers for TCR Jbeta segments was used. The CDR3 region of rearranged TCR beta genes was amplified from genomic DNA with a multiplex PCR assay. On the Illumina HiSeq System, the amplified TCR beta libraries were sequenced as 87-base-pair reads. Per the original workflow: A later analysis tallied roughly 78 million unique TCR beta chains across the 600 to 700 repertoires, and some 10 million of those chains were shared by two or more donors. Raw reads were error-corrected and collapsed into unique sequences with a nearest-neighbor algorithm that merged closely related sequences to remove PCR and sequencing errors. CDR3 sequences were aligned to IMGT reference sequences to assign V, D and J gene segments. Each retained sequence needed at least a six-nucleotide match to both a V gene segment and a J gene segment. Rearrangements were called productive when the CDR3 lacked stop codons and stayed in frame with V and J; all others were non-productive. CDR3 was defined by IMGT convention, running from the second conserved V-encoded cysteine to the conserved J-encoded phenylalanine. The earlier analysis of about 640 of the donors excluded any sequence lacking an unambiguous match to a single V gene segment. An earlier analysis of under 750 of the donors called V segments functional above 56.7% productive rearrangements and segregating when the between-donor standard deviation exceeded 5%. A statistical classification framework was built to diagnose cytomegalovirus status from the catalog of TCR beta chain sequences. V and J gene assignment, in a later analysis, came from comparing TCR nucleotide sequences with IMGT/GENE-DB human TR gene sequences. The TCRdist pipeline was used in a later analysis to assign CDR3 sequences and most-parsimonious VDJ recombination scenarios. In a later analysis, each TCR beta chain was defined by its CDR3 amino acid sequence together with its V-gene family, and reads without a unique V-gene family were excluded. To address suspected cross-contamination and a sequencing artifact, a later analysis removed roughly 640 highly shared, low-generation-probability nucleotide sequences. A later analysis calculated a clonal expansion index for each public chain from normalized within-repertoire ranks of inferred template counts. Generation probabilities in a later analysis came from a VDJ recombination model fitted to out-of-frame rearrangements, and those results were checked against IGoR. Hypergeometric tests were used in a later analysis to score TCR-TCR, TCR-HLA and TCR-CMV co-occurrence, with a repertoire-size bias correction applied to the TCR pairs. In a later analysis, false discovery rates were estimated by permuting HLA or CMV assignments 20 times. In a later analysis, co-occurring TCRs were grouped with DBSCAN, and TCRdist sequence similarity was added when clustering was performed within HLA-allele-positive subsets. Co-occurrence clustering excluded repertoires with fewer than 30,000 or more than 120,000 public chains, plus five with anomalous nucleotide sharing. TCRdb carries this immuneACCESS record with in-frame sequences only. Its versions omit some clonotypes, under half of them owing to an unresolved V gene in the studies checked, with the rest unexplained. The DNA was the basis for D and trimming; V, J and clone size are from that table. The sample table holds about 98,000 clones, of which more than 60% were seen once. Jointly, the top ten make up under 2.5% of the sample.

The germline V gene encodes CDR1 LGHNA and CDR2 YNFKEQ. Germline trimming amounts to 4 bases on V and 8 bases on J, with 2 as the count of junction bases outside the gene matches. The CDR3 runs 14 amino acids, cysteine and phenylalanine included. This entry keeps only the CDR3 DNA: 42 bases, framed from base 1. Broad study findings and their caveats: Because counts were too low, seventeen rarely observed V segments, including chromosome 9 orphons, were excluded from the earlier analysis of some 540 of the donors. In the study, 164 TCR beta chains were listed as associated with cytomegalovirus. A later analysis found that most CMV-associated TCR beta chains appeared HLA-restricted, with HLA associations seemingly driven largely by CMV exposure. Several of the top co-occurrence clusters appeared to be linked to parvovirus B19, influenza, CMV and Epstein-Barr virus, according to a later analysis. In vitro tests confirmed that a few of the cytomegalovirus-associated TCR beta chains recognize cytomegalovirus antigens. This cohort had only TCR beta chains sequenced, and the lack of alpha or paired-chain data limited which features could be detected. When HLA alleles, especially DR and DQ, strongly co-occurred, TCR associations were difficult to assign to individual alleles. Most TCR sequences were observed very rarely across donors, whereas some public TCRs were present in many individuals. Some IMGT-functional V segments, including TRBV6-2 and TRBV6-3, could not be told apart with the 87-base-pair reads, so those segments were excluded. Because HLA typing was unavailable for some donors at each locus, only the typed subset was used in association tests. In both the original and validation cohorts, the classifier was reported to diagnose cytomegalovirus status with high specificity and sensitivity. A group of highly shared sequence variants was considered likely to be a technical artifact of the sequencing pipeline. Broadly in line with IMGT annotations, most TCR beta V segments showed up in productive rearrangements about 90% or about 30% of the time in an earlier analysis of 450 to 600 of the donors. The only immune exposure information available for the cohort was CMV serostatus. Roughly uniform sequencing depth across donors was assumed in presence/absence analyses, although this assumption may not hold. Linkage disequilibrium might explain the correlated functional status among segregating V segments, but an unknown experimental factor could not be excluded. A later analysis found that HLA-associated TCR beta chains were more clonally expanded and had lower generation probabilities than equally common non-associated chains. A later analysis found that TCR association rates varied across HLA loci, with DRB1 alleles showing the most associated TCRs and HLA-C alleles the fewest. In a later analysis, some 17,000 TCR beta sequences were associated with specific HLA alleles at a false discovery rate of 0.05. According to the authors, the approach could potentially be generalized to other disease states and immunological phenotypes. V-gene and J-gene trimming of TCR beta chains was associated with a missense DCLRE1C variant in a later genetic analysis, and the association was replicated in an independent cohort. According to a later genetic analysis, donors in an Asian-associated ancestry cluster had fewer N-insertions in productive TCRs than the approximately 650-donor mean. A further reported finding was that TCR beta sequences accurately predicted the HLA-A and HLA-B alleles for most subjects in the first cohort.

The receptor comes from a man aged 45-65 years in good health and CMV-seronegative. The receptor chain draws on TRBV4-2 and TRBJ2-4; 13 central nucleotides agree with TRBD2. The sequenced sample consisted of PBMCs. The bases read TGTGCCAGCAGCCCCGGACTAGCGGGGGACATTCAGTACTTC. It is translated as CASSPGLAGDIQYF.